This record concerns one T cell receptor beta chain sequence. These data come from a study of blood T cell repertoires in COVID-19. Study information: Samples taken during acute and convalescent COVID-19 were collected in the United States, Italy and Spain. T cells, B-cell-depleted T cells, or PBMCs supplied cDNA or gDNA.

Original processing methods: Nucleated cell number was recorded as an estimate derived from reference gene primer amplification. Libraries were prepared by immunoSEQ multiplex PCR; TCRdb keeps only in-frame clonotypes and omits some of them. The V and J calls and clone size were taken over from that table, and D and trimming were inferred from the DNA. In the table there are more than 45,000 clones, approximately 84% of which are singletons. Germline assignment: CDR1 SGHRS and CDR2 YFSETQ. The CDR3 loop spans 16 amino acids. Trimming cost V 4 bases and J 6 bases, with 19 bases left between them. The clonotype was recovered from a human donor with active COVID-19. The donor label of this sample is uncertain. The chain carries TRBV5-1 and TRBJ1-4; TRBD1 might be the D (5 bases). The sample comprised peripheral blood. CDR3 residues: CASSPMTGVRDEKLFF. In nucleotides, the CDR3 is TGCGCCAGCAGCCCTATGACGGGGGTGCGGGATGAAAAACTGTTTTTT.